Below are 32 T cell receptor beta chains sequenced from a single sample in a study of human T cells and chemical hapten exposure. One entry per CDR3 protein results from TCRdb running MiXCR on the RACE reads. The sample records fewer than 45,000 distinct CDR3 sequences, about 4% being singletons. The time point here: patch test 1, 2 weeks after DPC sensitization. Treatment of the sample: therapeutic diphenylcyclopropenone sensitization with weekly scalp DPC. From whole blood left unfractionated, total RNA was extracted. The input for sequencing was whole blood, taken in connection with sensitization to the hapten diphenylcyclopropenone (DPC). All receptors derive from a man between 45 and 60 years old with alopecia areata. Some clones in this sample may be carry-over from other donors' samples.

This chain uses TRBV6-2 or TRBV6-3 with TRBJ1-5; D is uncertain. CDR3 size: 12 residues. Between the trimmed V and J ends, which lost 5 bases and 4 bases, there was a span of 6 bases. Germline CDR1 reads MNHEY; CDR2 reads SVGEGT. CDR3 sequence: CASSRGNQPQHF. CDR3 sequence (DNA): TGTGCCAGCAGTAGAGGGAATCAGCCCCAGCATTTT.

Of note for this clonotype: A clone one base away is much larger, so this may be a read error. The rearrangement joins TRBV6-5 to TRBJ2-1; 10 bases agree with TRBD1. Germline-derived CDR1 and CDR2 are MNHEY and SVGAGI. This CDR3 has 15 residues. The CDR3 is CVSSGDRGRINEQFF. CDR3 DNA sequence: TGTGTCAGCAGTGGAGACAGGGGGCGCATAAATGAGCAGTTCTTC.

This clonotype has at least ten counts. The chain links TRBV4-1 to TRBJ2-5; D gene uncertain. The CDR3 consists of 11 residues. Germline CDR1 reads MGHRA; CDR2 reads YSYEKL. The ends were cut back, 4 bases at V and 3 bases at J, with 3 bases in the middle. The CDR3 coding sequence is TGCGCCAGCAGCCCCGAAGAGACCCAGTACTTC. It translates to CASSPEETQYF.

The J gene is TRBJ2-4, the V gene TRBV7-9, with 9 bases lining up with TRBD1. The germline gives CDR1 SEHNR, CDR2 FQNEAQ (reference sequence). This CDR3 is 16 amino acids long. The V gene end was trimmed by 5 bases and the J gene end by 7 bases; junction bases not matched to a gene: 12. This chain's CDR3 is CASSPPGQGIRNIQYF. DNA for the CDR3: TGTGCCAGCAGCCCCCCGGGACAGGGTATTCGGAACATTCAGTACTTC.

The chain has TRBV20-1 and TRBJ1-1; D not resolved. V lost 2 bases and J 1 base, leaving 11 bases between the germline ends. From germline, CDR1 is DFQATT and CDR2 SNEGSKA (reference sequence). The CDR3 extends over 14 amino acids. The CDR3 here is CSARLSAENTEAFF. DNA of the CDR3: TGCAGTGCTAGACTCTCGGCCGAGAACACTGAAGCTTTCTTT.

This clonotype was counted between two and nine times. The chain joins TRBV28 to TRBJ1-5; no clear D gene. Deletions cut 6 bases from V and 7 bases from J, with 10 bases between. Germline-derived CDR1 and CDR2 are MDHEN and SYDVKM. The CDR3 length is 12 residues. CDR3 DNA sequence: TGTGCCAGCAGCCTGGGGTGGCAGCCCCAGCATTTT. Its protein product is CASSLGWQPQHF.

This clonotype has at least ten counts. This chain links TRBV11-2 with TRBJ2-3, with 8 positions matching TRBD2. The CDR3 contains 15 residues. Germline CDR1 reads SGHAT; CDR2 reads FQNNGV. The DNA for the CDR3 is TGTGCTAGCCTCGGGGCTAGCGGGTTCACAGATACGCAGTATTTT. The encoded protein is CASLGASGFTDTQYF.

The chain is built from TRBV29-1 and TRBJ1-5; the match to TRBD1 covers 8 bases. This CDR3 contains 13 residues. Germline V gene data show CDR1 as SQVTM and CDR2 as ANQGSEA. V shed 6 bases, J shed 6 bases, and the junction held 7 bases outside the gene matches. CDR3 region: CSVGTGPSQPQHF. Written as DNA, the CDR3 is TGCAGCGTGGGGACAGGACCGAGTCAGCCCCAGCATTTT.

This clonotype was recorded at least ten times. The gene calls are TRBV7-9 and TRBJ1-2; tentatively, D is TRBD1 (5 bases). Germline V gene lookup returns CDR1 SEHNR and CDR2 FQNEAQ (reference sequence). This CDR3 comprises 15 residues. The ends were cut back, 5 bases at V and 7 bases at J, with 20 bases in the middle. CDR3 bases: TGTGCCAGCAGCCCCGGGGGAGGAAGAGCTAGTGGCTACACCTTC. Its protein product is CASSPGGGRASGYTF. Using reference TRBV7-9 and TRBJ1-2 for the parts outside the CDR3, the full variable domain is DTGVSQNPRHKITKRGQNVTFRCDPISEHNRLYWYRQTLGQGPEFLTYFQNEAQLEKSRLLSDRFSAERPKGSFSTLEIQRTEQGDSAMYLCASSPGGGRASGYTFGSGTRLTVV.

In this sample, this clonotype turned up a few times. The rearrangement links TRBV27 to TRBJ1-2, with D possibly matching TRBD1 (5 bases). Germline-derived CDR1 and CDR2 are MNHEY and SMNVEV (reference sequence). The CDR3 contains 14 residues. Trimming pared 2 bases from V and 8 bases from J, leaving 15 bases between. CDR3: CASSLSRGALGYTF. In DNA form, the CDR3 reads TGTGCCAGCAGTTTAAGTAGAGGGGCGTTGGGCTACACCTTC.

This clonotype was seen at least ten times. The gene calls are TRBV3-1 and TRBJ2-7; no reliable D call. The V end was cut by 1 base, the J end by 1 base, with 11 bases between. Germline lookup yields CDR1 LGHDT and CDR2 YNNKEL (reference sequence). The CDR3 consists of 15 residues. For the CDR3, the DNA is TGTGCCAGCAGCCAAGTGGGTGCAGCGTCCTACGAGCAGTACTTC. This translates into CASSQVGAASYEQYF.

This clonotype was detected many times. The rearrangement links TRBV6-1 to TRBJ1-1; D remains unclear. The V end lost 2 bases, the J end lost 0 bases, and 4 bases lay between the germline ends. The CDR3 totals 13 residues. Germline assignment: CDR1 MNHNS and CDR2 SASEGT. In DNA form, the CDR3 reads TGTGCCAGCAGTGAAAGCCTGAACACTGAAGCTTTCTTT. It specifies CASSESLNTEAFF.

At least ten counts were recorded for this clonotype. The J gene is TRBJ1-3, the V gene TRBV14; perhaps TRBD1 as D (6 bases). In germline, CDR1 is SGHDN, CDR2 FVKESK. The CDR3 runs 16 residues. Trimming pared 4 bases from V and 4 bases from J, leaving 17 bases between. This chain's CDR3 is CASSLQPGHWGNTIYF. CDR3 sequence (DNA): TGTGCCAGCAGCCTCCAACCGGGACACTGGGGAAACACCATATATTTT.

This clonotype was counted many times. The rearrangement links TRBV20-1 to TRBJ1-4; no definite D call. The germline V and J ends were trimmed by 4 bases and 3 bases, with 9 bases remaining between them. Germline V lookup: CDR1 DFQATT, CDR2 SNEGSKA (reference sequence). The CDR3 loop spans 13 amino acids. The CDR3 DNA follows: TGCAGTGCTAACCCAGTCCCTAATGAAAAACTGTTTTTT. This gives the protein CSANPVPNEKLFF.

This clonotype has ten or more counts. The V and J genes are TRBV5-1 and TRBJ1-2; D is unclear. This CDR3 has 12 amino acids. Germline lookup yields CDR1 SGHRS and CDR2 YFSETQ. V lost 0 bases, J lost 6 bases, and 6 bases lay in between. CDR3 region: CASSLAGDGYTF. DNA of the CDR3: TGCGCCAGCAGCTTGGCTGGGGATGGCTACACCTTC.

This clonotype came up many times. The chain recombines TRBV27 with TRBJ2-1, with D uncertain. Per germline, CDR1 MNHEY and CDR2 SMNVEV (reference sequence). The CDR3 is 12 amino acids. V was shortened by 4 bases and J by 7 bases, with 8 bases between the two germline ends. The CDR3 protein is CASSSNENEQFF. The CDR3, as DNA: TGTGCCAGCAGTTCCAACGAGAATGAGCAGTTCTTC.

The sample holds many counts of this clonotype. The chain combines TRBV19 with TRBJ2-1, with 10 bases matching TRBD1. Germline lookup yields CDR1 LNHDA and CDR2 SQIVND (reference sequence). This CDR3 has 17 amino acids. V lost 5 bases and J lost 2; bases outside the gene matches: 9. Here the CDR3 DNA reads TGTGCCAGTAGTTTAAACCGGGACAGGGGACCCTACAATGAGCAGTTCTTC. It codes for CASSLNRDRGPYNEQFF.

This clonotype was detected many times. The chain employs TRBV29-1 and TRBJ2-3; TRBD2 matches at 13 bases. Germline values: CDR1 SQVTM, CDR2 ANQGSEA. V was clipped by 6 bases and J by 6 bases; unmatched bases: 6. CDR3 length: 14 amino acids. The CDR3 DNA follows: TGCAGCGTCCCCGGACTAGCGGGGGACGATACGCAGTATTTT. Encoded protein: CSVPGLAGDDTQYF.

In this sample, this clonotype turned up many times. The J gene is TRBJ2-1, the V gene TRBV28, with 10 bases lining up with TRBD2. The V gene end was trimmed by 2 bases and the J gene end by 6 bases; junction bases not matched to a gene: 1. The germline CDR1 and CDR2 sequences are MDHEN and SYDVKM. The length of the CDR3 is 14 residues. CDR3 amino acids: CASSLLAGANEQFF. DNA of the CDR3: TGTGCCAGCAGTTTACTAGCGGGAGCCAATGAGCAGTTCTTC.

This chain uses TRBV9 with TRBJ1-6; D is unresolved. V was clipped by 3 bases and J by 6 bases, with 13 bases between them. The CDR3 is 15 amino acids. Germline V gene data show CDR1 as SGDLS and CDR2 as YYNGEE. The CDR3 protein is CASSAASSPNSPLHF. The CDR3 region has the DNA TGTGCCAGCAGCGCGGCCAGTTCGCCTAATTCACCCCTCCACTTT.

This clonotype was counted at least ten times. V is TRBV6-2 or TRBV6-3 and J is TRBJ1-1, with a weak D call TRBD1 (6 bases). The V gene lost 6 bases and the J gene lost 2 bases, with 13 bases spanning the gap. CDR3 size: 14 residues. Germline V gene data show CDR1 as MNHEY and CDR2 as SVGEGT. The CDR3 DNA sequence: TGTGCCAGCAGCCGCTGGGGGGGCAACACTGAAGCTTTCTTT. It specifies CASSRWGGNTEAFF.

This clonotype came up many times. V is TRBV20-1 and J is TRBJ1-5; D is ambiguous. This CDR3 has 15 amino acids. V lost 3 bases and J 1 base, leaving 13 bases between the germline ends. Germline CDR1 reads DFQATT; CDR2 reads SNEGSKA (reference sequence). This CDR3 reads CSARRPGESNQPQHF. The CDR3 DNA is TGCAGTGCTAGGAGGCCGGGCGAAAGCAATCAGCCCCAGCATTTT.

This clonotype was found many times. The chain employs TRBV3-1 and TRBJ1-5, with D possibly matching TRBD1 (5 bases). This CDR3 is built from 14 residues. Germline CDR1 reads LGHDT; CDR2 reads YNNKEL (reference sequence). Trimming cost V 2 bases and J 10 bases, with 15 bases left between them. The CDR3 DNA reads TGTGCCAGCAGCCAACAGGGAGGGGCGGGACCCCAGCATTTT. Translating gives CASSQQGGAGPQHF.

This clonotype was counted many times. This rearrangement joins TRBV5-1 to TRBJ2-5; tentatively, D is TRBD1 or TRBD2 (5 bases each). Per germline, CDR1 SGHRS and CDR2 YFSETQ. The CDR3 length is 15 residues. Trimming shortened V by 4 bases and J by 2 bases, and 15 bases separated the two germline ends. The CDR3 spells CASSPGAGPQETQYF. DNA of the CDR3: TGCGCCAGCAGCCCCGGGGCAGGACCTCAAGAGACCCAGTACTTC. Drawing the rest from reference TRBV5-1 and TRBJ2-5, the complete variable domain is KAGVTQTPRYLIKTRGQQVTLSCSPISGHRSVSWYQQTPGQGLQFLFEYFSETQRNKGNFPGRFSGRQFSNSRSEMNVSTLELGDSALYLCASSPGAGPQETQYFGPGTRLLVL.

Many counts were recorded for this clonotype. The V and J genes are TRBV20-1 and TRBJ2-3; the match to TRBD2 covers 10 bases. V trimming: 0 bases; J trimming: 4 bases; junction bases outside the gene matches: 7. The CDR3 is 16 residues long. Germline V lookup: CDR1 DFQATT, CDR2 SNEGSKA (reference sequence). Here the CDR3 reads CSARDSSGRGSDTQYF. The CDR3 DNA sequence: TGCAGTGCTAGAGATTCCAGCGGGAGGGGGTCAGATACGCAGTATTTT.

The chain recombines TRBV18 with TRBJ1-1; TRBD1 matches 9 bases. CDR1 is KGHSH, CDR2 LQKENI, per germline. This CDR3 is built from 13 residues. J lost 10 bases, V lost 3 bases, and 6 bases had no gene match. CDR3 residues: CASSPTGGIVAFF. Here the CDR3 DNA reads TGTGCCAGCTCACCGACAGGGGGGATTGTAGCTTTCTTT.

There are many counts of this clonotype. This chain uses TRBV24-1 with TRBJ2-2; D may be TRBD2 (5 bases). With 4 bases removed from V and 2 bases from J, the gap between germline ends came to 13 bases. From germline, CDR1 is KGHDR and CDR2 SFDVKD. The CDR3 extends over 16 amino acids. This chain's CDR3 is CATSDTGLPNTGELFF. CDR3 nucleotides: TGTGCCACCAGTGACACCGGACTCCCTAACACCGGGGAGCTGTTTTTT.

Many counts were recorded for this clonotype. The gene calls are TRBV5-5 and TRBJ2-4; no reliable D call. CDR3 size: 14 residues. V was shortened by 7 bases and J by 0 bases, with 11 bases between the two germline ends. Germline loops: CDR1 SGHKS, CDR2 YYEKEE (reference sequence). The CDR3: CASGTTAAKNIQYF. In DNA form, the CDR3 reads TGTGCCAGCGGAACTACAGCAGCCAAAAACATTCAGTACTTC.

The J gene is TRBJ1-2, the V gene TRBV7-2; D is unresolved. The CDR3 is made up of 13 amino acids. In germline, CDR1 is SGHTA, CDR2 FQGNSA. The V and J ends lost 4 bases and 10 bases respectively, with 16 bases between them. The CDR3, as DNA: TGTGCCAGCAGCTCCGGACCGAATTTGGCCTACACCTTC. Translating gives CASSSGPNLAYTF.

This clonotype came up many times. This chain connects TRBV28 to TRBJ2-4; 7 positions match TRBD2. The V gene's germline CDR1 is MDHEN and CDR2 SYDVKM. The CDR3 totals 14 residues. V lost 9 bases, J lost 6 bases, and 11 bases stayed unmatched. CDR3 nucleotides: TGTGCCAGTGGGATCCAAACTAGCGCAAACATTCAGTACTTC. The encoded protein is CASGIQTSANIQYF.

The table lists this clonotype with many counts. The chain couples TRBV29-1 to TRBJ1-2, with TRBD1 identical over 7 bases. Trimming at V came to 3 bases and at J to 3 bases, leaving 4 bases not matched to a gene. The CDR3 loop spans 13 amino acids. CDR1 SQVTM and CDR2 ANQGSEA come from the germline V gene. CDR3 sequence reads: CSVDGQGDYGYTF. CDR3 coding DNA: TGCAGCGTTGACGGGCAGGGGGACTATGGCTACACCTTC.

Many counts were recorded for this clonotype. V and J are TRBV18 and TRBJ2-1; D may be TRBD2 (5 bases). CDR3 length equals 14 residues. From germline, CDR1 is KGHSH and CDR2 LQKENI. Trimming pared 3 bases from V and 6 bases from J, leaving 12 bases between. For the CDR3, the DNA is TGTGCCAGCTCACCCCCCAGCGGTTCCAATGAGCAGTTCTTC. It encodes CASSPPSGSNEQFF.